The present entry profiles one T cell receptor beta chain with its context. These data belong to a study of blood T cell repertoires in COVID-19. The germline gives CDR1 SGHAT, CDR2 FQNNGV. The CDR3 loop spans 15 amino acids. Unmatched junction bases numbered 8, after V lost 1 base and J lost 7 bases. Assay used: immunoSEQ multiplex PCR; TCRdb lists only in-frame clones, some missing. The sample lists under 350,000 clones, more than 80% seen once, with approximately 7.5% in the top ten. This clonotype was obtained from a woman aged 25 to 39 with COVID-19, enrolled during active disease. Sequencing was done on a sample of peripheral blood. The chain links TRBV11-2 to TRBJ1-2; 8 nucleotides align to TRBD1. CDR3 bases: TGTGCCAGCAGCTTAGCCCAGGGGGCGTTTAGTGGCTACACCTTC. Translating gives CASSLAQGAFSGYTF.